Shown below are 22 T cell receptor beta chains from a single sample sequenced in a study of T cells after yellow fever vaccination. Each CDR3 protein gets one entry after TCRdb re-called the 5' RACE reads with MiXCR. The sample lists some 560,000 distinct CDR3 sequences, about 15% occurring once. This material consisted of PBMCs, taken less than 6 days after the first yellow fever vaccination. These TCRs come from a man aged 18 to 29 who received the YFV17D yellow fever vaccine.

The V call is TRBV6-2 or TRBV6-3, the J call TRBJ1-1; D unclear. Germline CDR1 reads MNHEY; CDR2 reads SVGEGT. The CDR3 contains 15 residues. Trimming took 5 bases from V and 0 from J, leaving 13 bases between them. The CDR3 coding sequence is TGTGCCAGCAGTCCCCACATGGGCCTGAACACTGAAGCTTTCTTT. The encoded protein is CASSPHMGLNTEAFF.

There are a few counts of this clonotype. The rearrangement uses TRBV5-1 and TRBJ2-5, with no clear D. V was pared by 5 bases and J by 4 bases, with 15 bases between. The CDR3 has 14 residues. Looked up from germline, CDR1 is SGHRS and CDR2 is YFSETQ. The CDR3 reads CASRQNLDTETQYF. DNA of the CDR3: TGCGCCAGCAGACAAAATCTAGATACAGAGACCCAGTACTTC.

The sample holds a few counts of this clonotype. The rearrangement uses TRBV11-2 and TRBJ2-5, with TRBD2 matching over 8 bases. With 6 bases clipped from V and 5 bases from J, the junction kept 8 bases outside the gene matches. Germline V gene data show CDR1 as SGHAT and CDR2 as FQNNGV. The CDR3 length is 14 residues. The CDR3 DNA sequence: TGTGCCAGCAGGCTCGGGGGGGCGTCCGAGACCCAGTACTTC. It encodes CASRLGGASETQYF.

J is TRBJ1-1 and V is TRBV5-1; D remains ambiguous. V was cut by 2 bases and J by 1 base, with 12 bases left in between. Germline V gives CDR1 SGHRS, CDR2 YFSETQ. This CDR3 is built from 15 residues. The CDR3 sequence is CASSLTVGTNTEAFF. DNA of the CDR3: TGCGCCAGCAGCTTAACCGTGGGCACGAACACTGAAGCTTTCTTT.

This clonotype was counted only a few times. This sequence joins TRBV5-5 and TRBJ1-1, with D possibly matching TRBD1 (5 bases). The germline V and J ends were trimmed by 4 bases and 0 bases, with 19 bases remaining between them. Germline lookup yields CDR1 SGHKS and CDR2 YYEKEE (reference sequence). The length of the CDR3 is 17 residues. The CDR3 protein is CASSLLGGGTVNTEAFF. DNA for the CDR3: TGTGCCAGCAGCCTTTTGGGTGGGGGTACGGTGAACACTGAAGCTTTCTTT. The full variable domain, in which reference TRBV5-5 and TRBJ1-1 provide the parts outside the CDR3, is DAGVTQSPTHLIKTRGQQVTLRCSPISGHKSVSWYQQVLGQGPQFIFQYYEKEERGRGNFPDRFSARQFPNYSSELNVNALLLGDSALYLCASSLLGGGTVNTEAFFGQGTRLTVV.

This chain joins TRBV7-9 and TRBJ1-1, with 9 bases fitting TRBD1. Germline V gene data show CDR1 as SEHNR and CDR2 as FQNEAQ (reference sequence). The V and J ends lost 4 bases and 5 bases, in that order; junction bases with no gene match: 5. The CDR3 is 14 residues long. The CDR3 bases are TGTGCCAGCAGCTCCATCGACAGGGGGACTGAAGCTTTCTTT. Amino acid sequence: CASSSIDRGTEAFF. Supplemented by reference TRBV7-9 and TRBJ1-1, the full variable domain reads DTGVSQNPRHKITKRGQNVTFRCDPISEHNRLYWYRQTLGQGPEFLTYFQNEAQLEKSRLLSDRFSAERPKGSFSTLEIQRTEQGDSAMYLCASSSIDRGTEAFFGQGTRLTVV.

The sample holds a few counts of this clonotype. This sequence joins TRBV7-9 and TRBJ1-3, with unresolved D. CDR1 is SEHNR and CDR2 is FQNEAQ in the germline V gene (reference sequence). Trimming cost V 5 bases and J 3 bases, with 8 bases left between them. This CDR3 has 13 amino acids. The CDR3 protein is CASSEPFGNTIYF. For the CDR3, the DNA is TGTGCCAGCAGCGAGCCCTTTGGAAACACCATATATTTT.

There are a few counts of this clonotype. J is TRBJ2-1 and V is TRBV2, with D uncertain. Germline CDR1 is SNHLY and CDR2 is FYNNEI. This CDR3 region has 14 residues. Trimming cost V 2 bases and J 4 bases, with 9 bases left between them. CDR3 nucleotide sequence: TGTGCCAGCAGTGAAATGAGTGGATACAATGAGCAGTTCTTC. This sequence encodes CASSEMSGYNEQFF. Based on the CDR3 plus reference TRBV2 and TRBJ2-1, the full variable domain is EPEVTQTPSHQVTQMGQEVILRCVPISNHLYFYWYRQILGQKVEFLVSFYNNEISEKSEIFDDQFSVERPDGSNFTLKIRSTKLEDSAMYFCASSEMSGYNEQFFGPGTRLTVL.

This clonotype was counted a few times. The V call is TRBV5-1, the J call TRBJ1-1, with D perhaps TRBD1 (6 bases). V was shortened by 0 bases and J by 1 base, with 10 bases between the two germline ends. In germline, CDR1 is SGHRS, CDR2 YFSETQ. The length of the CDR3 is 15 residues. The CDR3 DNA follows: TGCGCCAGCAGCTTGGTGGGGGGCTCGAACACTGAAGCTTTCTTT. This sequence encodes CASSLVGGSNTEAFF.

As DNA, the CDR3 is TGCAGTGCTAGAGATCTAGACAGGGGAAATGGCTACACCTTC. Translation gives CSARDLDRGNGYTF. The chain recombines TRBV20-1 with TRBJ1-2; 8 nucleotides agree with TRBD1. CDR1 and CDR2 from the germline V gene are DFQATT and SNEGSKA (reference sequence). The V segment lost 0 bases and the J segment 6 bases; nucleotides outside the gene matches: 6. The CDR3 runs to 14 residues.

The chain is built from TRBV28 and TRBJ2-7; no clear D gene. This CDR3 has 14 amino acids. Trimming removed 5 bases at V and 2 bases at J, with 13 bases between. Germline CDR1 MDHEN, CDR2 SYDVKM. The DNA of the CDR3 is TGTGCCAGCAGTGACCGTAACGAAGCCTACGAGCAGTACGTC. Amino acids: CASSDRNEAYEQYV.

The chain carries TRBV5-1 and TRBJ2-7, with D maybe TRBD1 (6 bases). Germline CDR1 is SGHRS and CDR2 is YFSETQ. V was trimmed by 4 bases and J by 3 bases, leaving 11 bases between them. This CDR3 contains 13 residues. The CDR3 bases are TGCGCCAGCAGCACCGACAGGCACTACGAGCAGTACTTC. This sequence encodes CASSTDRHYEQYF.

This clonotype was recorded at least ten times. The V gene is TRBV7-9, the J gene TRBJ1-1; 9 nucleotides match TRBD1. The V gene end was trimmed by 4 bases and the J gene end by 5 bases; junction bases not matched to a gene: 2. Germline-derived CDR1 and CDR2 are SEHNR and FQNEAQ (reference sequence). There are 13 residues in the CDR3. DNA of the CDR3: TGTGCCAGCAGCTCCGGACAGGGGACTGAAGCTTTCTTT. Its protein product is CASSSGQGTEAFF.

The chain uses TRBV6-2 or TRBV6-3 and TRBJ1-2, with D perhaps matching TRBD1 (5 bases). V lost 6 bases to trimming and J lost 9 bases, with 20 bases between them. The CDR3 has 14 amino acids. Germline CDR1 is MNHEY and CDR2 is SVGEGT. Here the CDR3 reads CASRNPLGARSYTF. Here the CDR3 DNA reads TGTGCCAGCAGGAACCCCTTAGGGGCGCGGAGCTACACCTTC.

This clonotype was picked up one time. The chain couples TRBV20-1 to TRBJ2-5; TRBD1 agrees at 9 bases. V shed 3 bases, J shed 5 bases, and the junction held 7 bases outside the gene matches. Germline values: CDR1 DFQATT, CDR2 SNEGSKA (reference sequence). The CDR3 extends over 14 amino acids. CDR3 coding DNA: TGCAGTGCTAGCGACAGGGGGAAAGCGGAGACCCAGTACTTC. Its protein product is CSASDRGKAETQYF.

This clonotype was counted a few times. V gene TRBV14 combines with J gene TRBJ2-1; 7 bases align to TRBD1. The CDR3 has 16 amino acids. CDR1 and CDR2 (germline): SGHDN, FVKESK. V lost 2 bases to trimming and J lost 5 bases; unmatched junction nucleotides: 9. DNA of the CDR3: TGTGCCAGCAGCCAACGGACCGGGACAGAAAACAATGAGCAGTTCTTC. This translates into CASSQRTGTENNEQFF.

V is TRBV7-9 and J is TRBJ1-3, with a possible D match to TRBD1 (5 bases). The CDR3 loop spans 15 amino acids. V gave up 1 base and J gave up 0 bases, with 7 bases separating them. Germline V lookup: CDR1 SEHNR, CDR2 FQNEAQ (reference sequence). This chain's CDR3 is CASSLVDSSGNTIYF. The CDR3 DNA reads as TGTGCCAGCAGCTTAGTCGACAGCTCTGGAAACACCATATATTTT.

J is TRBJ2-2 and V is TRBV28; possibly TRBD1 or TRBD2 for D (6 bases each). Germline values: CDR1 MDHEN, CDR2 SYDVKM. Trimming took off 5 bases at V and 4 bases at J, with 14 bases between the two ends. The CDR3 spans 15 residues. CDR3 protein: CASSLGGASTGELFF. The CDR3 DNA reads TGTGCCAGCAGTCTCGGGGGCGCAAGCACCGGGGAGCTGTTTTTT.

This clonotype has a handful of counts. The genes are TRBV4-3 and TRBJ2-3; no clear D. This CDR3 contains 15 residues. With 2 bases removed from V and 6 bases from J, the gap between germline ends came to 15 bases. CDR1 and CDR2 (germline): LGHNA, YSLEER. The CDR3 here is CASSQLFDPWDTQYF. DNA for the CDR3: TGCGCCAGCAGCCAACTATTCGACCCGTGGGATACGCAGTATTTT.

V is TRBV12-3 or TRBV12-4 and J is TRBJ2-7; D is perhaps TRBD2 (6 bases). The CDR3 extends over 16 amino acids. V shed 4 bases and J shed 1 base, with 17 bases lying between them. In nucleotides, the CDR3 is TGTGCCAGCAGTTCCACTGCGGGACGGAATTCCTACGAGCAGTACTTC. Protein sequence: CASSSTAGRNSYEQYF.

CDR3 bases: TGTGCCAGCAGTTACATCGGAGCGAGTACGCAGTATTTT. It is translated as CASSYIGASTQYF. The chain joins TRBV6-2 or TRBV6-3 to TRBJ2-3; D ambiguous. CDR1 is MNHEY and CDR2 is SVGEGT in the germline V gene. V shed 2 bases and J shed 8 bases, with 11 bases lying between them. The CDR3 sequence is 13 residues long.

The chain employs TRBV15 and TRBJ1-1; 10 bases match TRBD1. The trim removed 7 bases at V and 0 bases at J, leaving 8 bases unmatched. From germline, CDR1 is LNHNV and CDR2 YYDKDF (reference sequence). CDR3 length: 16 residues. The chain's CDR3 is CATKPGQGIMNTEAFF. The CDR3 nucleotides are TGTGCCACCAAGCCGGGACAGGGGATCATGAACACTGAAGCTTTCTTT.